Each of the 27 T cell receptor beta chains below was sequenced from the same sample in a study of breast tumors, draining lymph nodes, adjacent tissues. TCRdb ran MiXCR on the multiplex PCR reads and lists one entry per CDR3 protein. Altogether under 80,000 distinct CDR3 sequences are present, approximately 40% being singletons, with the ten largest covering roughly 8.1%. Sequenced: breast tumor tissue. Receptors originate from a female donor with breast cancer. Some clones in this sample may be carry-over from other donors' samples.

As for this clonotype: Relative to the germline gene, one junction end is altered; a read error may explain this. The chain employs TRBV20-1 and TRBJ2-3; possibly TRBD1 for D (6 bases). The CDR3 runs to 11 residues. The germline V gene has CDR1 DFQATT and CDR2 SNEGSKA (reference sequence). CDR3 in DNA: TGCAGTGCTAGAGGGACAGATACGCAGTCTTTT. This translates into CSARGTDTQSF.

This chain links TRBV20-1 with TRBJ2-6; D possibly corresponds to TRBD1 (6 bases). V was cut by 4 bases and J by 3 bases, with 13 bases left in between. The CDR3 length is 15 residues. Per the germline V gene, CDR1 is DFQATT and CDR2 is SNEGSKA (reference sequence). The CDR3: CSAIHRVSGANVLTF. In DNA, the CDR3 is TGCAGTGCTATTCACAGGGTTAGTGGGGCCAACGTCCTGACTTTC.

The table lists this clonotype with many counts. The rearrangement uses TRBV15 and TRBJ2-3; possibly TRBD2 for D (6 bases). Germline values: CDR1 LNHNV, CDR2 YYDKDF (reference sequence). The V end lost 6 bases, the J end lost 0 bases, and 16 bases lay between the germline ends. There are 16 residues in the CDR3. DNA for the CDR3: TGTGCCACCAGGGGCGGTCAGCGGGTGAGCACAGATACGCAGTATTTT. Encoded protein: CATRGGQRVSTDTQYF.

At least ten counts were recorded for this clonotype. The chain couples TRBV6-5 to TRBJ2-2; 12 bases line up with TRBD2. The CDR3 contains 17 residues. The J segment lost 4 bases and the V segment lost 6 bases, leaving 9 bases of the junction unmatched. CDR1 and CDR2 (germline): MNHEY, SVGAGI. The CDR3 region has the DNA TGTGCCAGCAGATCGACTAGCGGGAGTTATGTCACCGGGGAGCTGTTTTTT. Amino acid sequence: CASRSTSGSYVTGELFF.

This clonotype was picked up many times. The gene calls are TRBV18 and TRBJ2-6; D ambiguous. The CDR3 extends over 14 amino acids. Trimming shortened V by 2 bases and J by 4 bases, and 6 bases separated the two germline ends. CDR1 and CDR2 from the germline V gene are KGHSH and LQKENI. CDR3 nucleotide sequence: TGTGCCAGCTCACCAGGGTCGGGGGCCAACGTCCTGACTTTC. Its translation: CASSPGSGANVLTF.

Note on this clonotype: Because it lacks the conserved phenylalanine or tryptophan at the end, this CDR3 is likely a read error. The limits of the CDR3 on the DNA are not certain, so only TCRdb's listed CDR3 is given. The genes are TRBV6-1 and TRBJ2-5. Including both end residues, the CDR3 is 16 amino acids long. Germline assignment: CDR1 MNHNS and CDR2 SASEGT. CDR3 sequence: CASSEVGSSAGYTFGS.

Points on this clonotype: This CDR3 fails to terminate in the conserved phenylalanine or tryptophan, so it likely reflects a read error. This chain connects TRBV5-1 to TRBJ2-3, with TRBD2 matching 13 bases. Germline CDR1 reads SGHRS; CDR2 reads YFSETQ. This CDR3 is built from 21 residues. CDR3 nucleotide sequence: TGCACCAGCAGCTTGACTACAACCAGGACTAGCGGGGGCCCCAGCACAGATACGCAGTATCTT. Translated: CTSSLTTTRTSGGPSTDTQYL.

V is TRBV19 and J is TRBJ1-6; 7 positions agree with TRBD1. The CDR3 runs 16 residues. With 4 bases clipped from V and 10 bases from J, the junction kept 13 bases outside the gene matches. Germline assignment: CDR1 LNHDA and CDR2 SQIVND (reference sequence). CDR3 sequence reads: CASSNPPGTVSSPLHF. Here the CDR3 DNA reads TGTGCCAGTAGTAACCCTCCGGGGACAGTTAGCTCACCCCTCCACTTT. The full variable domain, completed using reference TRBV19 and TRBJ1-6, is DGGITQSPKYLFRKEGQNVTLSCEQNLNHDAMYWYRQDPGQGLRLIYYSQIVNDFQKGDIAEGYSVSREKKESFPLTVTSAQKNPTAFYLCASSNPPGTVSSPLHFGNGTRLTVT.

This clonotype has at least ten counts. The chain combines TRBV7-2 with TRBJ1-3; 7 bases line up with TRBD1. Germline V lookup: CDR1 SGHTA, CDR2 FQGNSA. There are 15 residues in the CDR3. The ends lost 1 base at V and 4 bases at J; junction bases unmatched: 4. The CDR3 DNA is TGTGCCAGCAGCTTAGAGGGGACAGTCGGAAACACCATATATTTT. Protein sequence: CASSLEGTVGNTIYF.

This clonotype was picked up many times. V gene TRBV12-3 or TRBV12-4 combines with J gene TRBJ2-7, with 8 positions matching TRBD1. V gave up 6 bases and J gave up 1 base; unmatched junction bases: 5. The CDR3 is 14 residues long. Here the CDR3 DNA reads TGTGCCAGCAGGGCGACAGGGGATTCCTACGAGCAGTACTTC. Its translation is CASRATGDSYEQYF.

This clonotype appeared many times. This chain links TRBV6-2 or TRBV6-3 with TRBJ2-2; D may be TRBD2 (6 bases). This CDR3 has 14 residues. V was shortened by 5 bases and J by 7 bases, with 14 bases between the two germline ends. Germline V gene lookup returns CDR1 MNHEY and CDR2 SVGEGT. The CDR3 sequence is CASSRGGESGELFF. For the CDR3, the DNA is TGTGCCAGCAGTAGAGGAGGGGAGAGCGGGGAGCTGTTTTTT.

This clonotype was seen repeatedly, ten times or more. The V call is TRBV6-1, the J call TRBJ1-2; the D gene is possibly TRBD1 (5 bases). Germline V gene data show CDR1 as MNHNS and CDR2 as SASEGT. This CDR3 spans 14 amino acids. Between the trimmed V and J ends, which lost 6 bases and 7 bases, there was a span of 18 bases. DNA for the CDR3: TGTGCCAGCAGGGTAAGGGGCAGGGATCCTGGCTACACCTTC. Protein sequence: CASRVRGRDPGYTF.

This clonotype has a single count. This chain connects TRBV7-2 to TRBJ1-1; D is possibly TRBD1 (6 bases). Trimming removed 5 bases from V and 4 bases from J, with 17 bases in between. Germline CDR1 SGHTA, CDR2 FQGNSA. The CDR3 totals 15 residues. In nucleotides, the CDR3 is TGTACCAGCAGCCAGAGAGGGGGGCGCTTCACTGAAGCTTTCTTT. Its translation is CTSSQRGGRFTEAFF. Variable domain in full (rest from reference TRBV7-2 and TRBJ1-1): GAGVSQSPSNKVTEKGKDVELRCDPISGHTALYWYRQSLGQGLEFLIYFQGNSAPDKSGLPSDRFSAERTGGSVSTLTIQRTQQEDSAVYLCTSSQRGGRFTEAFFGQGTRLTVV.

This clonotype has just a few counts. The chain uses TRBV19 and TRBJ1-1; the D is unclear. The CDR3 extends over 14 amino acids. V lost 6 bases and J lost 0, with 11 bases in between. CDR1 and CDR2 from the germline V gene are LNHDA and SQIVND (reference sequence). The DNA for the CDR3 is TGTGCCAGTAGGAGTGCGGCCATGAACACTGAAGCTTTCTTT. This encodes CASRSAAMNTEAFF.

Remarks on this clonotype: Because the CDR3's place on the DNA is in doubt, the DNA is left out and the CDR3 is given as listed by TCRdb. The V call is TRBV25-1, the J call TRBJ2-1. Germline loops: CDR1 MGHDK, CDR2 SYGVNS. The CDR3 is 18 amino acids in total, end residues counted. The CDR3 is CASSIYLCSSRRFDEQFF.

V usage is TRBV2 and J usage is TRBJ1-6; no reliable D call. Trimming took off 5 bases at V and 10 bases at J, with 9 bases between the two ends. CDR3 length: 12 amino acids. Germline assignment: CDR1 SNHLY and CDR2 FYNNEI. Written as DNA, the CDR3 is TGTGCCAGCAGTTCCGGGCACTCACCCCTCCACTTT. This codes for CASSSGHSPLHF. Together with reference TRBV2 and TRBJ1-6, the CDR3 gives the full variable domain: EPEVTQTPSHQVTQMGQEVILRCVPISNHLYFYWYRQILGQKVEFLVSFYNNEISEKSEIFDDQFSVERPDGSNFTLKIRSTKLEDSAMYFCASSSGHSPLHFGNGTRLTVT.

The V call is TRBV10-1, the J call TRBJ2-1, with TRBD2 as a possible D gene (6 bases). Trimming left V 3 bases short and J 15 bases short, with 15 bases between. Germline assignment: CDR1 WNHNN and CDR2 SYGVQD (reference sequence). The CDR3 is made up of 12 amino acids. CDR3 nucleotides: TGCGCCAGCAGTGATTTAGCGGATGGCGTGTTCTTC. It is translated as CASSDLADGVFF.

This chain connects TRBV3-1 to TRBJ2-1; 7 bases fit TRBD1. J was trimmed by 4 bases and V by 1 base; bases with no gene match: 1. Germline lookup yields CDR1 LGHDT and CDR2 YNNKEL (reference sequence). This CDR3 region has 14 residues. CDR3 sequence: CASSQVQGYNEQFF. CDR3 sequence (DNA): TGTGCCAGCAGCCAAGTACAGGGGTACAATGAGCAGTTCTTC.

In the case of this clonotype: A read error is possible here, since a much larger clone lies one base away. The rearrangement joins TRBV6-2 or TRBV6-3 to TRBJ2-7; unclear D gene. Germline values: CDR1 MNHEY, CDR2 SVGEGT. The CDR3 has 14 amino acids. The CDR3 here is CASSHSRKGHEQYF. The CDR3 DNA sequence: TGTGCCAGCAGTCACTCGAGAAAAGGGCACGAGCAGTACTTC.

This clonotype was observed at least ten times. V gene TRBV20-1 combines with J gene TRBJ2-3, with 14 nucleotides matching TRBD2. The germline gives CDR1 DFQATT, CDR2 SNEGSKA (reference sequence). V lost 0 bases and J lost 4; bases outside the gene matches: 3. The CDR3 length is 16 residues. The CDR3 coding sequence is TGCAGTGCTAGAGAAGGGACTAGCGGGAGTGCAGATACGCAGTATTTT. This codes for CSAREGTSGSADTQYF.

This clonotype was observed at least ten times. V usage is TRBV6-2 or TRBV6-3 and J usage is TRBJ2-3, with 11 nucleotides matching TRBD2. The CDR3 runs to 15 residues. Germline trimming cut 6 bases from V and 2 bases from J; bases unmatched to any gene: 4. Germline CDR1 reads MNHEY; CDR2 reads SVGEGT. CDR3 DNA: TGTGCCAGCAGCAGACTAGCGGGGACCACAGATACGCAGTATTTT. Translation gives CASSRLAGTTDTQYF.

CDR3 nucleotide sequence: TGTGCCAGCAGTCCTGACAGGGGAGATCCCCTCCACTTT. Amino acid sequence: CASSPDRGDPLHF. V usage is TRBV6-2 or TRBV6-3 and J usage is TRBJ1-6; 8 nucleotides align to TRBD1. CDR3 size: 13 residues. Trimming took 5 bases from V and 13 from J; bases not matched to a gene: 7. Germline lookup yields CDR1 MNHEY and CDR2 SVGEGT.

The chain carries TRBV6-4 and TRBJ2-3, with 7 bases fitting TRBD1. Looked up from germline, CDR1 is MRHNA and CDR2 is SNTAGT. The trim removed 11 bases at V and 0 bases at J, leaving 11 bases unmatched. This CDR3 has 15 amino acids. CDR3 nucleotides: TGTGCCGGACACTTAACAGGGGCGAGCACAGATACGCAGTATTTT. Encoded protein: CAGHLTGASTDTQYF.

The sample holds many counts of this clonotype. The V call is TRBV4-1, the J call TRBJ1-4; D ambiguous. The CDR3 is 16 amino acids. Germline-derived CDR1 and CDR2 are MGHRA and YSYEKL. V was trimmed by 2 bases and J by 10 bases, leaving 20 bases between them. The DNA of the CDR3 is TGCGCCAGCAGCCAATCCTCCGACCTTAATTGGGGAAAACTGTTTTTT. This codes for CASSQSSDLNWGKLFF.

This clonotype was seen at least ten times. V and J are TRBV20-1 and TRBJ2-7, with D perhaps TRBD1 or TRBD2 (5 bases each). CDR3 length equals 13 residues. V lost 3 bases, J lost 3 bases, and 12 bases lay in between. Germline V gives CDR1 DFQATT, CDR2 SNEGSKA (reference sequence). CDR3 in amino acids: CSASGDRYYEQYF. CDR3 sequence (DNA): TGCAGTGCTAGCGGGGACCGTTACTACGAGCAGTACTTC.

This clonotype has ten or more counts. The V and J genes are TRBV30 and TRBJ2-7; TRBD1 agrees at 8 bases. CDR3 length equals 12 residues. Trimming took 3 bases from V and 3 from J; bases not matched to a gene: 1. CDR1 and CDR2 (germline): GTSNPN, SVGIG (reference sequence). CDR3 nucleotide sequence: TGTGCCTGGAGAGACAGGGGCTACGAGCAGTACTTC. It encodes CAWRDRGYEQYF.

This chain links TRBV12-3 or TRBV12-4 with TRBJ2-1; possibly TRBD1 for D (6 bases). CDR3 length equals 15 residues. V was pared by 2 bases and J by 2 bases, with 10 bases between. The CDR3 sequence is CASSLSRGPYNEQFF. The DNA of the CDR3 is TGTGCCAGCAGTTTAAGCAGGGGCCCCTACAATGAGCAGTTCTTC.